This TCR beta chain derives from a study of T-cell memory formation after mild COVID-19. Overall study findings and caveats: Cross-reactive memory apparently joined, as some responding clones appeared in pre-infection memory.

Regarding this clonotype: Its matching antigen is unknown.

TCRdb called the 5' RACE reads again in MiXCR, with one record for every CDR3 protein. The sample contains about 430,000 distinct CDR3 sequences, 18% of which appear only once. The CDR3 is 15 residues long. Per the germline V gene, CDR1 is SGHTA and CDR2 is FQGNSA. The germline V and J ends were trimmed by 2 bases and 5 bases, with 15 bases remaining between them. The chain is built from TRBV7-2 and TRBJ2-5; D is perhaps TRBD1 or TRBD2 (5 bases each). This TCR was recovered from a man aged 18-30 years who had mild COVID-19 (a few samples of this study predate the infection). Cell type and time point are not known. The sample taken for sequencing was PBMCs or a T cell subset sorted from them (not recorded which). The CDR3 DNA reads TGTGCCAGCAGCTTATGGGCAGGGAGACTGGAGACCCAGTACTTC. It is translated as CASSLWAGRLETQYF.